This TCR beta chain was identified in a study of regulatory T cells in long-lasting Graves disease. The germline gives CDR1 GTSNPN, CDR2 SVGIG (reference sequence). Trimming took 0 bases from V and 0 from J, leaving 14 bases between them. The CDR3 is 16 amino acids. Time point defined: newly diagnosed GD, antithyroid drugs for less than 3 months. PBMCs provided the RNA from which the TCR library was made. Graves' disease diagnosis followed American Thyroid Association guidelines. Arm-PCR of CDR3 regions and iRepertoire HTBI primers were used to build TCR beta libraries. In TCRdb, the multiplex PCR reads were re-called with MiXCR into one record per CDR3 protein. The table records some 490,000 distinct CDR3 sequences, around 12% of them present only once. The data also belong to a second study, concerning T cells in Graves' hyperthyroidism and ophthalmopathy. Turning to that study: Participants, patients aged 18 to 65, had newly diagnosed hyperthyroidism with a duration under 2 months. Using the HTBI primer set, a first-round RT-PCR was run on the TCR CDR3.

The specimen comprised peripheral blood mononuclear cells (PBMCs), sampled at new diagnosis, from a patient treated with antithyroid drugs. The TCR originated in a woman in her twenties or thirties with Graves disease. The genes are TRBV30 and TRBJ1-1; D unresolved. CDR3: CAWSVSWANLNTEAFF. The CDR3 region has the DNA TGTGCCTGGAGTGTATCCTGGGCCAACCTGAACACTGAAGCTTTCTTT.